A selection of T cell receptor beta chains follows, all from one sample in a study of breast tumors, draining lymph nodes, adjacent tissues. TCRdb called the multiplex PCR reads again in MiXCR, with one record for every CDR3 protein. In the table there are more than 6,500 distinct CDR3 sequences, about 40% of which are singletons. Sequenced sample: tumor-adjacent breast tissue. These receptors all come from a female donor with breast cancer. Some clones in this sample may be carry-over from other donors' samples. CDR3s include the opening cysteine and the closing phenylalanine or tryptophan. A D gene is named only where the DNA matches it firmly. The size entry is marked missing in some rows and otherwise reads once, few, many or a size class.

TRBV5-1	-	-	TRBJ1-2	TGCGCCAGCAGAATTGGGGCATCCGGGGAGAGCTACACCTTC	CASRIGASGESYTF
TRBV15	TRBD2	-	TRBJ2-3	TGTGCCACCAGCAGAGATACACTAGCGGGAGCGGCCACAGATACGCAGTATTTT	CATSRDTLAGAATDTQYF
TRBV15	TRBD1	-	TRBJ2-1	TGTGCCACCAGCAGACACCGACAGGGGGCCAATGAGCAGTTCTTC	CATSRHRQGANEQFF
TRBV20-1	TRBD2	-	TRBJ2-5	TGCAGTGCTAGACCGGGGGGGGTAGAGACCCAGTACTTC	CSARPGGVETQYF
TRBV20-1	TRBD1	many	TRBJ1-4	TGCAGTGCCACCCCTGGGACAGGGGGTGAAAAACTGTTTTTT	CSATPGTGGEKLFF
TRBV28	-	many	TRBJ1-4	TGTGCCAGCAGTTCGACGGTGAGAAAACTGTTTTTT	CASSSTVRKLFF
TRBV29-1	-	-	TRBJ1-4	TGCAGCGTTCAAACTTCACAGGGATCGTTTTTT	CSVQTSQGSFF
TRBV6-1	TRBD2	medium-sized	TRBJ2-1	TGTGCCAGCAGTGGAGGTAGCGGGGCTTACAATGAGCAGTTCTTC	CASSGGSGAYNEQFF
TRBV5-4	-	-	TRBJ1-4	TGTGCCAGCAGCTTGGGACAGGAAGGGGATGAAAAACTGTTTTTT	CASSLGQEGDEKLFF
TRBV20-1	-	-	TRBJ2-7	TGCAGTGCCCCCCTTTCCGGGGGCTCCTACGAGCAGTACTTC	CSAPLSGGSYEQYF
TRBV12-3/TRBV12-4	TRBD1	-	TRBJ1-6	TGTGCCAGCAGTCCCGGGACAGGGGCCCTCCACTTT	CASSPGTGALHF
TRBV20-1	TRBD1	many	TRBJ1-5	TGCAGTGCTAGTGGGGGGACAGGGAGGACGTGGTATAGCAATCAGCCCCAGCATTTT	CSASGGTGRTWYSNQPQHF
TRBV12-3/TRBV12-4	TRBD1	-	TRBJ2-1	TGTGCCAGCAGTTTGGGGACAGGGGGCAGCGGTGAGCAGTTCTTC	CASSLGTGGSGEQFF
TRBV7-9	-	once	TRBJ2-1	TGTGCCAGCAGCTTAGGGACAGCAGAGCAGTTCTTC	CASSLGTAEQFF
TRBV11-1	-	-	TRBJ2-1	TGTGCCAGCAGCCCAACAGGGAGCTCCTACAATGAGCAGTTCTTC	CASSPTGSSYNEQFF
TRBV6-2/TRBV6-3	TRBD1	medium-sized	TRBJ1-5	TGTGCCAGCGGATTCTCGACAGGGGAGGATCAGCCCCAGCATTTT	CASGFSTGEDQPQHF
TRBV5-1	-	-	TRBJ2-3	TGCGCCAGCAGCTTGGCCAGTCGGGGGATCACACATACGCAGTATTTT	CASSLASRGITHTQYF
TRBV7-8	TRBD1	-	TRBJ1-1	TGTGCCAGCAGCTGGGCCAGGGGGAACACTGAGGCTTTCTTT	CASSWARGNTEAFF
TRBV5-5	-	many	TRBJ2-4	TGTGCCAGCAGCTTGGACCAGCCGAAAGTCTACTTC	CASSLDQPKVYF
TRBV4-1	-	-	TRBJ2-1	TGCGCCAGCAGCCGGACGTCTAGCTCCTACAATGAGCAGTTCTTC	CASSRTSSSYNEQFF
TRBV5-4	-	many	TRBJ2-2	TGTGCCAGCAGCTTTGGCGAGACGAACACCGGGGAGCTGTTTTTT	CASSFGETNTGELFF
TRBV7-3	-	-	TRBJ2-3	TGTGCCAGCAGCTCCATACTAGCAGATACGCAGTATTTT	CASSSILADTQYF
TRBV7-8	TRBD1	-	TRBJ2-7	TGTGCCAGCAGTTCCACGGGGTGGGACAGGGGTAAGGGCCACGAGCAGTACTTC	CASSSTGWDRGKGHEQYF
TRBV5-1	TRBD1	many	TRBJ2-3	TGCGCCAGCAGCTTGGCCCCAACAGGGGGCATAGATACGCAGTATTTT	CASSLAPTGGIDTQYF
TRBV6-5	TRBD2	-	TRBJ2-7	TGTGCCAGCTCTCCGGGACTAGCCTCATACGAGCAGTACTTC	CASSPGLASYEQYF
TRBV18	TRBD2	-	TRBJ2-4	TGTGCCAGCTCACCAAAAGCGGGAGGCGGGAACATTCAGTCCTTC	CASSPKAGGGNIQSF
TRBV10-1	TRBD1	many	TRBJ1-4	TGCGCCAGCAATAAGACAGGGTTATCGGAAAAACTGTTTTTT	CASNKTGLSEKLFF
TRBV2	TRBD2	-	TRBJ2-3	TGTGCCAGCAGTGCCACAGGACTGGGGAGGGCAGATACGCAGTATTTT	CASSATGLGRADTQYF
TRBV12-3/TRBV12-4	TRBD2	once	TRBJ2-2	TGTGCCAGCAGCCACGTTAGCGGGAGCGTGGGCACCGGGGAGCTGTTTTTT	CASSHVSGSVGTGELFF
TRBV9	-	-	TRBJ2-3	TGTGCCAGCAGCGTAGACAAGCCGGATACGCAGTATTTT	CASSVDKPDTQYF
TRBV7-2	TRBD1	-	TRBJ2-7	TGTGCCAGCAGCCCCTACAGGGGGGACAACGAGCAGTACTTC	CASSPYRGDNEQYF
TRBV7-6	-	many	TRBJ2-2	TGTGCCAGCAGCTTAGATCTTAACACCGGGGAGCTGTTTTTT	CASSLDLNTGELFF
TRBV24-1	-	-	TRBJ2-5	TGTGCCACCAGTGATTCCGACCCGTTAATTCAAGAGACCCAGTACTTC	CATSDSDPLIQETQYF
TRBV7-9	-	medium-sized	TRBJ1-6	TGTGCCAGCAGCCGGGCTGGTTCTTCACCCCTCCACTTT	CASSRAGSSPLHF
TRBV29-1	TRBD1	-	TRBJ2-7	TGCAGCGTTGGGACAGGGCACTACGAGCAGTACTTC	CSVGTGHYEQYF
TRBV3-1	-	many	TRBJ2-1	TGTGCCAGCAGACGGACGGGAATCCGGGAGTCCTCTAATGAGCAGTTCTTC	CASRRTGIRESSNEQFF
TRBV7-8	-	-	TRBJ2-3	TGTGCCAGCAGCTTACCCAGGACTCCCCCCTCATCGACGCAGTATTTT	CASSLPRTPPSSTQYF
TRBV12-3/TRBV12-4	TRBD1	medium-sized	TRBJ2-1	TGTGCCAGCGGAAAGACAGGGGCCTACAATGAGCAGTTCTTC	CASGKTGAYNEQFF
TRBV14	-	many	TRBJ2-2	TGTGCCAGCAGCCGCCTGGGGGGCACCGGGGAGCTGTTTTTT	CASSRLGGTGELFF
TRBV9	-	medium-sized	TRBJ2-7	TGTGCCAGCAGCCCTGGGTCTTCCTTTGGCGAGCAGTACTTC	CASSPGSSFGEQYF